This TCR beta chain was captured by sequencing in a study of blood T cell repertoires in COVID-19. Study as a whole: PBMCs, B-cell-depleted T cells, or T cells were the source of the cDNA or gDNA that made up the material.

The Seattle site enrolled patients during active infection and followed them longitudinally. Methods used by the authors: The assay estimated nucleated cells by amplifying reference gene primers. Sequenced by immunoSEQ multiplex PCR; TCRdb stores in-frame clones only, minus some. V and J calls and clone size follow that table, whereas D and trimming were derived from the DNA. The table includes fewer than 450,000 clones, 70% to 90% detected once. From germline, CDR1 is LNHDA and CDR2 SQIVND (reference sequence). V shed 4 bases, J shed 4 bases, and the junction held 12 bases outside the gene matches. The CDR3 covers 17 residues.

The rearrangement links TRBV19 to TRBJ2-3; 9 bases align to TRBD2. This TCR was sampled from a woman between 50 and 59 years old with COVID-19, enrolled during active disease. The source material was peripheral blood. The CDR3 spells CASSTSGQRGAADTQYF. CDR3 nucleotides: TGTGCCAGTAGTACCTCCGGGCAGCGGGGGGCTGCAGATACGCAGTATTTT.